Listed here are 23 T cell receptor beta chains from one sample, sequenced in a study of OX40 agonist ivuxolimab in advanced cancers. Receptor libraries were prepared by the immunoSEQ multiplex PCR assay. The table was pulled from immuneACCESS by TCRdb, which kept in-frame rearrangements only. Such tables lose some clones; where checked, under half of the loss comes from unresolved V genes, and the rest has no known cause. The sample contains about 73,000 clones, more than 80% of them found a single time. The top ten constitute around 0.5% of the sample. The specimen comprised CD4+ or CD8+ T cells sorted from blood, sampled in a trial of the OX40 agonist ivuxolimab. The receptors were gathered from an adult with an advanced solid tumor such as melanoma, head and neck, liver or kidney cancer.

V is TRBV18 and J is TRBJ2-3, with 9 nucleotides matching TRBD1. With 5 bases clipped from V and 4 bases from J, the junction kept 10 bases outside the gene matches. The CDR3 extends over 16 amino acids. Germline values: CDR1 KGHSH, CDR2 LQKENI. Here the CDR3 DNA reads TGTGCCAGCTCAATAAGAGGGACAGGGTTTCCAGATACGCAGTATTTT. It is translated as CASSIRGTGFPDTQYF.

This chain links TRBV7-8 with TRBJ2-2; 7 bases agree with TRBD2. V shed 5 bases and J 2 bases; nucleotides not matched to a gene: 5. CDR3 size: 15 residues. Germline V gene lookup returns CDR1 SGHVS and CDR2 FQNEAQ. CDR3 coding DNA: TGTGCCAGCAGCCCCCGGGACTACAACACCGGGGAGCTGTTTTTT. Translating it yields CASSPRDYNTGELFF.

This chain connects TRBV4-3 to TRBJ2-1, with D perhaps TRBD2 (5 bases). Trimming removed 1 base from V and 10 bases from J, with 14 bases in between. This CDR3 has 14 residues. Germline assignment: CDR1 LGHNA and CDR2 YSLEER. Here the CDR3 reads CASSQGVGKREQFF. Here the CDR3 DNA reads TGCGCCAGCAGCCAAGGGGTCGGGAAGAGGGAGCAGTTCTTC.

This sequence joins TRBV2 and TRBJ2-3, with TRBD2 matching over 9 bases. The CDR3 runs to 15 residues. V shed 10 bases and J 2 bases; nucleotides not matched to a gene: 10. The germline gives CDR1 SNHLY, CDR2 FYNNEI. In DNA form, the CDR3 reads TGTGCCACCCAGACTAGCGGACGTAACACAGATACGCAGTATTTT. Its protein product is CATQTSGRNTDTQYF. Full variable domain (remainder filled in from reference TRBV2 and TRBJ2-3): EPEVTQTPSHQVTQMGQEVILRCVPISNHLYFYWYRQILGQKVEFLVSFYNNEISEKSEIFDDQFSVERPDGSNFTLKIRSTKLEDSAMYFCATQTSGRNTDTQYFGPGTRLTVL.

This chain uses TRBV2 with TRBJ2-3; maybe TRBD2 (5 bases). Trimming pared 6 bases from V and 6 bases from J, leaving 10 bases between. The germline V gene encodes CDR1 SNHLY and CDR2 FYNNEI. The CDR3 totals 12 residues. The CDR3 sequence is CASREDRDTQYF. As DNA, the CDR3 is TGTGCCAGCAGGGAGGACCGTGATACGCAGTATTTT.

This rearrangement joins TRBV21-1 to TRBJ2-6; the table's D call, TRBD1, has no DNA check behind it. TRBV21-1 has pseudogene status. The CDR3 length is 17 residues. Written as DNA, the CDR3 is TGTGCCAGCGCTCCGGAGGCAGGGGGCTCTGGGGCCAACGTCCTGACTTTC. Residues: CASAPEAGGSGANVLTF.

The chain has TRBV19 and TRBJ2-1; maybe TRBD2 (6 bases). The CDR3 spans 21 residues. Looked up from germline, CDR1 is LNHDA and CDR2 is SQIVND (reference sequence). V was cut by 1 base and J by 0 bases, with 25 bases left in between. The CDR3 coding sequence is TGTGCCAGTAGTATAGGTAGGGGCGGGGATTTGGATTTCGTCTCCTACAATGAGCAGTTCTTC. The encoded protein is CASSIGRGGDLDFVSYNEQFF.

The J gene is TRBJ2-7, the V gene TRBV7-2; 7 bases are shared with TRBD1. V was clipped by 5 bases and J by 4 bases; unmatched bases: 8. The germline V gene has CDR1 SGHTA and CDR2 FQGNSA. The CDR3 has 14 amino acids. The CDR3 is CASSLPGQIYEQYF. The CDR3 region has the DNA TGTGCCAGCAGCCTACCGGGACAGATTTACGAGCAGTACTTC.

This rearrangement joins TRBV5-1 to TRBJ2-3; D remains unclear. Germline V gives CDR1 SGHRS, CDR2 YFSETQ. V lost 7 bases, J lost 0 bases, and 15 bases lay in between. This CDR3 spans 15 amino acids. The CDR3 bases are TGCGCCAGCCGCCGCGAAGGCGTCAGCACAGATACGCAGTATTTT. Translation: CASRREGVSTDTQYF.

This sequence joins TRBV4-2 and TRBJ2-7; TRBD2 aligns across 8 bases. Germline CDR1 reads LGHNA; CDR2 reads YNFKEQ. The CDR3 runs to 16 residues. J gave up 2 bases and V 2 bases, and 8 bases lay outside the gene matches. The CDR3 is CASSQLTSGGPYEQYF. DNA for the CDR3: TGTGCCAGCAGCCAATTAACTAGCGGAGGCCCCTACGAGCAGTACTTC.

CDR3 sequence reads: CSVEPQLTGELFF. Written as DNA, the CDR3 is TGCAGCGTTGAACCCCAGCTAACCGGGGAGCTGTTTTTT. The chain has TRBV29-1 and TRBJ2-2, with D uncertain. The CDR3 spans 13 residues. Trimming stripped 2 bases from V and 5 bases from J, with 9 bases between. The germline V gene encodes CDR1 SQVTM and CDR2 ANQGSEA.

This clone has a single count. This chain connects TRBV5-4 to TRBJ2-1, with 9 nucleotides matching TRBD1. The CDR3 consists of 14 residues. J lost 8 bases, V lost 3 bases, and 6 bases had no gene match. Germline loops: CDR1 SGHNT, CDR2 YYREEE (reference sequence). CDR3 sequence reads: CASSWTGVEDEQFF. CDR3 sequence (DNA): TGTGCCAGCAGCTGGACAGGGGTCGAGGATGAGCAGTTCTTC.

The V gene is TRBV5-1, the J gene TRBJ2-2; D is unresolved. CDR3 length: 11 residues. Germline loops: CDR1 SGHRS, CDR2 YFSETQ. The V gene lost 5 bases and the J gene lost 10 bases, with 9 bases spanning the gap. CDR3: CASSYAVELFF. CDR3 DNA: TGCGCCAGCAGTTATGCCGTGGAGCTGTTTTTT.

This chain connects TRBV7-5 to TRBJ2-5; the table calls TRBD1, which could not be checked here. Judging by the DNA end, TRBJ2-7 fits better; the J call may be wrong. TRBV7-5 is termed a pseudogene. The CDR3 loop spans 16 amino acids. The CDR3 spells CAREAPSGQGSHEQYF. The DNA of the CDR3 is TGTGCCAGAGAGGCCCCCTCGGGACAGGGGTCCCACGAGCAGTACTTC.

This rearrangement joins TRBV30 to TRBJ1-5; D gene uncertain. V lost 4 bases to trimming and J lost 2 bases, with 12 bases between them. Germline CDR1 reads GTSNPN; CDR2 reads SVGIG (reference sequence). The CDR3 spans 14 residues. As DNA, the CDR3 is TGTGCCTGGATCGACCCCAGCGGCAATCAGCCCCAGCATTTT. It is translated as CAWIDPSGNQPQHF.

This chain connects TRBV6-6 to TRBJ2-4; D remains ambiguous. Germline loops: CDR1 MNHNY, CDR2 SVGAGI (reference sequence). Deletions cut 5 bases from V and 9 bases from J, with 14 bases between. This CDR3 is 13 amino acids long. Written as DNA, the CDR3 is TGTGCCAGCAGTGGCCTCGAAGGAGTCATTCAGTACTTC. Translation: CASSGLEGVIQYF.

This clone was seen just once. The chain has TRBV20-1 and TRBJ2-7; D is unclear. This CDR3 spans 11 amino acids. Trimming removed 5 bases from V and 0 bases from J, with 5 bases in between. Germline CDR1 reads DFQATT; CDR2 reads SNEGSKA (reference sequence). CDR3: CSAPLSYEQYF. The CDR3 DNA reads TGCAGTGCTCCACTCTCCTACGAGCAGTACTTC.

This clone was seen a few times. The rearrangement links TRBV6-1 to TRBJ2-2; TRBD2 is a possible D gene (6 bases). Germline values: CDR1 MNHNS, CDR2 SASEGT. The germline V and J ends were trimmed by 7 bases and 3 bases, with 12 bases remaining between them. This CDR3 spans 14 amino acids. This chain's CDR3 is CASNRDWDTGELFF. The DNA for the CDR3 is TGTGCCAGCAACCGGGACTGGGACACCGGGGAGCTGTTTTTT.

Worth noting for this clone: Other DNA variants within this sample encode the same CDR3. The genes are TRBV28 and TRBJ1-2, with 9 bases matching TRBD1. Trimming took 2 bases from V and 4 from J; bases not matched to a gene: 2. There are 14 residues in the CDR3. CDR1 is MDHEN and CDR2 is SYDVKM in the germline V gene. The CDR3 protein is CASSLEQGAYGYTF. In nucleotides, the CDR3 is TGTGCCAGCAGTTTAGAACAGGGGGCCTATGGCTACACCTTC.

The chain has TRBV27 and TRBJ2-1; 7 bases are a match to TRBD2. The CDR3 runs to 15 residues. Losses at the gene ends were 7 bases for V and 6 bases for J; bases not matched to a gene: 12. Per the germline V gene, CDR1 is MNHEY and CDR2 is SMNVEV (reference sequence). CDR3 bases: TGTGCCAGCAAGCGGGACCCCCAAGCACCCAATGAGCAGTTCTTC. It is translated as CASKRDPQAPNEQFF.

The CDR3 DNA reads as TGTGCCTGGAGGGAGCTGGGATCTGGAAACACCATATATTTT. As protein: CAWRELGSGNTIYF. The chain uses TRBV30 and TRBJ1-3; D gene uncertain. The CDR3 extends over 14 amino acids. V was pared by 3 bases and J by 1 base, with 10 bases between. In germline, CDR1 is GTSNPN, CDR2 SVGIG (reference sequence).

The chain is built from TRBV19 and TRBJ2-7; D possibly corresponds to TRBD2 (5 bases). Germline assignment: CDR1 LNHDA and CDR2 SQIVND (reference sequence). The CDR3 contains 13 residues. The V gene lost 3 bases and the J gene lost 4 bases, with 10 bases spanning the gap. CDR3 nucleotide sequence: TGTGCCAGTAGTATCGGACGGACTTACGAGCAGTACTTC. This sequence encodes CASSIGRTYEQYF.

The chain couples TRBV6-6 to TRBJ2-7; D possibly uses TRBD1 or TRBD2 (6 bases each). The CDR3 contains 15 residues. Looked up from germline, CDR1 is MNHNY and CDR2 is SVGAGI (reference sequence). With 7 bases removed from V and 5 bases from J, the gap between germline ends came to 21 bases. The CDR3 DNA reads as TGTGCCAGCACCTATGGTGGTCGGGGGCTTGACGAGCAGTACTTC. Translating gives CASTYGGRGLDEQYF.